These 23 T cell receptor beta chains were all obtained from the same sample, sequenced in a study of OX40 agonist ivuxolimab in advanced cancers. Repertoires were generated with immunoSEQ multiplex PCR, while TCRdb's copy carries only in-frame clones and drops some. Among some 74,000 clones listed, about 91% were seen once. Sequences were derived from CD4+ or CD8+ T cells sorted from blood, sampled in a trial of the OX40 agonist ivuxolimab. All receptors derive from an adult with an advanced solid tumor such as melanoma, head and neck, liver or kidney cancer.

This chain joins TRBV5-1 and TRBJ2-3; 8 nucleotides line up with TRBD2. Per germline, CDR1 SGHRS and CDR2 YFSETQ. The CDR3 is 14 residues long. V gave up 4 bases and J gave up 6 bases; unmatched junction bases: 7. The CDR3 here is CASSTGLASDTQYF. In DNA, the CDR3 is TGCGCCAGCAGCACCGGACTAGCATCGGATACGCAGTATTTT. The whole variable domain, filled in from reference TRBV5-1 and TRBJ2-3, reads KAGVTQTPRYLIKTRGQQVTLSCSPISGHRSVSWYQQTPGQGLQFLFEYFSETQRNKGNFPGRFSGRQFSNSRSEMNVSTLELGDSALYLCASSTGLASDTQYFGPGTRLTVL.

The CDR3 DNA follows: TGTGCCACCCGGCAGGGGGGTCGGTTTAGCGGGACCGAGCAGTACTTC. Encoded protein: CATRQGGRFSGTEQYF. The chain links TRBV10-3 to TRBJ2-7; TRBD2 might be the D (8 bases). V shed 10 bases and J shed 6 bases, with 28 bases lying between them. Germline lookup yields CDR1 ENHRY and CDR2 SYGVKD. This CDR3 has 16 residues.

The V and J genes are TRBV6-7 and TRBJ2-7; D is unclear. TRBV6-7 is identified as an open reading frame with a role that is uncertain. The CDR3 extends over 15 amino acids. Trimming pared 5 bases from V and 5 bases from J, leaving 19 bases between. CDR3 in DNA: TGTGCCAGCAGTCCCCCTGGACCTCAAACCCACGAGCAGTACTTC. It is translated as CASSPPGPQTHEQYF.

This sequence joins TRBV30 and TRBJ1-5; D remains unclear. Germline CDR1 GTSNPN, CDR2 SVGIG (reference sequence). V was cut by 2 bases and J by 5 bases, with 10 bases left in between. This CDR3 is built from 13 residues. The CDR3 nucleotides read TGTGCCTGGAGTTTTCGGGGAGATCAGCCCCAGCATTTT. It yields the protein CAWSFRGDQPQHF.

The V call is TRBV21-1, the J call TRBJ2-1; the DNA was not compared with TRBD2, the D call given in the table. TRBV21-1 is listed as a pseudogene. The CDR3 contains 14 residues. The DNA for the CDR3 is TGTGCCAGCAGCAAACTTCCGGAGCGCAATGAGCAGTTCTTC. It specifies CASSKLPERNEQFF.

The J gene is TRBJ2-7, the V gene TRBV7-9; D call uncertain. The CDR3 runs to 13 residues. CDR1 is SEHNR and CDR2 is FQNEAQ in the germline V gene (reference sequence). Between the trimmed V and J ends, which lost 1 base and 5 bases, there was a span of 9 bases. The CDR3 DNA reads TGTGCCAGCAGCTTAGTAGGGCAGAACGAGCAGTACTTC. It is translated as CASSLVGQNEQYF.

CDR3 residues: CASRRQGMNTEAFF. The CDR3 region has the DNA TGTGCCAGCAGAAGACAGGGAATGAACACTGAAGCTTTCTTT. The chain employs TRBV25-1 and TRBJ1-1, with 7 bases matching TRBD1. J lost 0 bases, V lost 6 bases, and 4 bases had no gene match. The CDR3 spans 14 residues. Germline V gene lookup returns CDR1 MGHDK and CDR2 SYGVNS.

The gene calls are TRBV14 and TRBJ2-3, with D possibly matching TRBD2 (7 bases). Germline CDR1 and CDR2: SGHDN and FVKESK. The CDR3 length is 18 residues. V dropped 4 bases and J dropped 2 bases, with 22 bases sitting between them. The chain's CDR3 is CASSRKIRGGKNTDTQYF. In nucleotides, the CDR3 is TGTGCCAGCAGCCGAAAGATAAGGGGGGGCAAGAACACAGATACGCAGTATTTT.

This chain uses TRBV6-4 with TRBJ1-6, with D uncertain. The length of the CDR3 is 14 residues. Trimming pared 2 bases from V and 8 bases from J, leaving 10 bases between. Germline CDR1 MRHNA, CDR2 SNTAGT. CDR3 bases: TGTGCCAGCAGTGACCTCCCGACGGATTCACCCCTCCACTTT. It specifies CASSDLPTDSPLHF.

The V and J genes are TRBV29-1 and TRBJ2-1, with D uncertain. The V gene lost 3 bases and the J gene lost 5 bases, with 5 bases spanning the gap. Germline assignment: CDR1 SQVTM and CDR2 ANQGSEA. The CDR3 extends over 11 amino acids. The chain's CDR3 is CSVDWNNEQFF. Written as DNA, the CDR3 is TGCAGCGTTGATTGGAACAATGAGCAGTTCTTC.

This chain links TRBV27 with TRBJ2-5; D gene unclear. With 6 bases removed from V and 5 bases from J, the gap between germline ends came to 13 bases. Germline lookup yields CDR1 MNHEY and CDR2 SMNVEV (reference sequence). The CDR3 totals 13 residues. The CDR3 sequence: CASRESGRETQYF. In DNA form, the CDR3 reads TGTGCCAGCAGAGAGTCGGGCCGGGAGACCCAGTACTTC.

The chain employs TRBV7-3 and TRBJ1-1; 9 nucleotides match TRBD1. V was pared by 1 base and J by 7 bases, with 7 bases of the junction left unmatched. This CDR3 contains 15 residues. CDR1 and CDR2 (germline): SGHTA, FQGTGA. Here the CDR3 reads CASSLSWGQGHEAFF. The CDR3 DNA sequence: TGTGCCAGCAGCTTAAGTTGGGGACAGGGTCATGAAGCTTTCTTT. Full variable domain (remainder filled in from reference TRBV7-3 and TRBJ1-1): GAGVSQTPSNKVTEKGKYVELRCDPISGHTALYWYRQSLGQGPEFLIYFQGTGAADDSGLPNDRFFAVRPEGSVSTLKIQRTERGDSAVYLCASSLSWGQGHEAFFGQGTRLTVV.

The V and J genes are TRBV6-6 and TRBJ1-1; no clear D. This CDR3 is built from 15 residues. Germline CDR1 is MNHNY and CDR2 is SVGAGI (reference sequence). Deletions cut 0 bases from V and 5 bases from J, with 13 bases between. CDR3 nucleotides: TGTGCCAGCAGTTACTCAACCTCTTTAGGGACTGAAGCTTTCTTT. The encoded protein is CASSYSTSLGTEAFF.

The CDR3 DNA reads as TGCGCCAGCAGCTTGAAATGGGGGGACACTGAAGCTTTCTTT. Protein sequence: CASSLKWGDTEAFF. V gene TRBV5-1 combines with J gene TRBJ1-1, with D maybe TRBD1 (5 bases). With 1 base removed from V and 3 bases from J, the gap between germline ends came to 10 bases. This CDR3 comprises 14 residues. Germline CDR1 reads SGHRS; CDR2 reads YFSETQ.

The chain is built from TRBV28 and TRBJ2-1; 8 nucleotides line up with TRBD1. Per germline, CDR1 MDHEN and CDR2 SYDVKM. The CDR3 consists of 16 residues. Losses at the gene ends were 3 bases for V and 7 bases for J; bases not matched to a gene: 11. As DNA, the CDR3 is TGTGCCAGCAGTTTCCGGCAATGGACAGGGTCTAATGAGCAGTTCTTC. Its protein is CASSFRQWTGSNEQFF. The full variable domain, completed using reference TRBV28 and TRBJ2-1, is DVKVTQSSRYLVKRTGEKVFLECVQDMDHENMFWYRQDPGLGLRLIYFSYDVKMKEKGDIPEGYSVSREKKERFSLILESASTNQTSMYLCASSFRQWTGSNEQFFGPGTRLTVL.

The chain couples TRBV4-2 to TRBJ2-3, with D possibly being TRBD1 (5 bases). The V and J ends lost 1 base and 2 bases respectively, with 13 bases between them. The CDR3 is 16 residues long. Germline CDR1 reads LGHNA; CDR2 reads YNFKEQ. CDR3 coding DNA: TGTGCCAGCAGCCAAGCTGGGGCACTTATCACAGATACGCAGTATTTT. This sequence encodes CASSQAGALITDTQYF.

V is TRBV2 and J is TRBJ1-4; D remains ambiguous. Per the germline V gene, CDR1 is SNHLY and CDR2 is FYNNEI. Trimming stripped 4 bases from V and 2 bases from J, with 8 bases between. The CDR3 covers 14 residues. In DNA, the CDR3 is TGTGCCAGCAGTGTGGAAGTCACTAATGAAAAACTGTTTTTT. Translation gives CASSVEVTNEKLFF.

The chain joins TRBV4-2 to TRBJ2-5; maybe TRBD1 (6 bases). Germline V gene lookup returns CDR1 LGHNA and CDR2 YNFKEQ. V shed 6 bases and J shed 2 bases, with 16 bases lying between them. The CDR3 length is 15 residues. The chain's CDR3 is CASSAGTILQETQYF. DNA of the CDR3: TGTGCCAGCAGTGCCGGGACAATACTACAAGAGACCCAGTACTTC.

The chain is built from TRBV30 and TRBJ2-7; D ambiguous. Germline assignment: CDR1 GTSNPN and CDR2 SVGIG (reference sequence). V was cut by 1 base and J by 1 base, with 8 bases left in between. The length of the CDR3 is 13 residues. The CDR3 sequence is CAWSGQPSYEQYF. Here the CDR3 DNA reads TGTGCCTGGAGTGGTCAGCCGTCCTACGAGCAGTACTTC.

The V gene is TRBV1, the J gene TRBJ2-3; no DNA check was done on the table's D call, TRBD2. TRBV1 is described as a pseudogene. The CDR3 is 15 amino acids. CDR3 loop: CTSSLSLAATDTQYF. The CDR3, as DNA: TGCACCAGCAGCCTTAGCCTAGCGGCCACAGATACGCAGTATTTT.

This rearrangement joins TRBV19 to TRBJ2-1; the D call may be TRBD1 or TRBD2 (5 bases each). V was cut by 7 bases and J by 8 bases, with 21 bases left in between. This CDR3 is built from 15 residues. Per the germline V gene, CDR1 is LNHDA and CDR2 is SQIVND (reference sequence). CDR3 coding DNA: TGTGCCAGTAAGGTATCGGGACCCCCTTGGGATGAGCAGTTCTTC. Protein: CASKVSGPPWDEQFF.

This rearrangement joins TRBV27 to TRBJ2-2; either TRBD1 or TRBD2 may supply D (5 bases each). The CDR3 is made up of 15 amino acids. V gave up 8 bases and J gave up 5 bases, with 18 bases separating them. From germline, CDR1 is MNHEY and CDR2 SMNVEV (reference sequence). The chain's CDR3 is CASFAGGLDTGELFF. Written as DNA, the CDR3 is TGTGCCAGCTTTGCTGGGGGATTGGATACCGGGGAGCTGTTTTTT.

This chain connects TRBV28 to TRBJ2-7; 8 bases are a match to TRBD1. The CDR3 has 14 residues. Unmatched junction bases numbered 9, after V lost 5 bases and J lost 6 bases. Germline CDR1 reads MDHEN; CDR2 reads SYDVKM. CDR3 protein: CASSPPGQVTEQYF. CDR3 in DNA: TGTGCCAGCAGTCCCCCGGGACAGGTTACCGAGCAGTACTTC.